This T cell receptor beta chain appears in the sequencing data of a study of blood T cell repertoires in COVID-19. With 0 bases removed from V and 1 base from J, the gap between germline ends came to 9 bases. Per the germline V gene, CDR1 is LGHNA and CDR2 is YNFKEQ. CDR3 length: 15 residues. In this sample, this clone turned up once. Assignments of participants to cohorts depended upon their own reported clinical history. Using immunoSEQ multiplex PCR, the repertoire was profiled, and TCRdb retains in-frame clones only, with some absent. The table has roughly 500,000 clones, 88% seen once; the top ten hold 1.8%.

The clonotype was recovered from a woman in her thirties or forties who had recovered from COVID-19. Sequencing was done on a sample of PBMCs or T cells enriched from blood (not recorded which). The V gene is TRBV4-2, the J gene TRBJ1-1; D ambiguous. This CDR3 reads CASSQELNRNTEAFF. CDR3 coding DNA: TGTGCCAGCAGCCAAGAATTGAATAGGAACACTGAAGCTTTCTTT.